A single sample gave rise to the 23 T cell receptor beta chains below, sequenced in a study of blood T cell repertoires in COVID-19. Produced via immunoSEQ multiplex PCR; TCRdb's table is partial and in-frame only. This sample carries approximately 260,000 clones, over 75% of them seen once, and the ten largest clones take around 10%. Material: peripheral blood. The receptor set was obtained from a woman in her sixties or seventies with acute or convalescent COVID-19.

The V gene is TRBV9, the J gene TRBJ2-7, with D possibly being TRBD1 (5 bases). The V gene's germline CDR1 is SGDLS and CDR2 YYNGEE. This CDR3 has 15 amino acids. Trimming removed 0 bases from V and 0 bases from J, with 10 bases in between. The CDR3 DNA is TGTGCCAGCAGCGTAGCTGCGACAGCCTCCTACGAGCAGTACTTC. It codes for CASSVAATASYEQYF. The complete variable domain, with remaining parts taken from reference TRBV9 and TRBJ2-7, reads DSGVTQTPKHLITATGQRVTLRCSPRSGDLSVYWYQQSLDQGLQFLIQYYNGEERAKGNILERFSAQQFPDLHSELNLSSLELGDSALYFCASSVAATASYEQYFGPGTRLTVT.

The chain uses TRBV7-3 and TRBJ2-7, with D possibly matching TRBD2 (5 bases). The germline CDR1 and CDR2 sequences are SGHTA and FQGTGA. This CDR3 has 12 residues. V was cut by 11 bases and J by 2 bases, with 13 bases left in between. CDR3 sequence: CARRGQAYEQYF. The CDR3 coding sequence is TGTGCCCGCCGCGGGCAGGCCTACGAGCAGTACTTC.

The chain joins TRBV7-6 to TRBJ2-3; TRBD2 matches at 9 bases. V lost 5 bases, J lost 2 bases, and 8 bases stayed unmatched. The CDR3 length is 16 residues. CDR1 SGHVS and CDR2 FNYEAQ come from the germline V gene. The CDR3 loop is CASSIAVAGVTDTQYF. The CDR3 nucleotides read TGTGCCAGCAGCATCGCCGTAGCGGGGGTCACAGATACGCAGTATTTT.

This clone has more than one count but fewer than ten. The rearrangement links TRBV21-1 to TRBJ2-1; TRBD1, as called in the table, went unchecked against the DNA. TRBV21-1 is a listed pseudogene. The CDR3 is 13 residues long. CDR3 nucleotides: TGTGCCGGTTACAGGCGCCCCGGGAATGAGCAGTTCTTC. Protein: CAGYRRPGNEQFF.

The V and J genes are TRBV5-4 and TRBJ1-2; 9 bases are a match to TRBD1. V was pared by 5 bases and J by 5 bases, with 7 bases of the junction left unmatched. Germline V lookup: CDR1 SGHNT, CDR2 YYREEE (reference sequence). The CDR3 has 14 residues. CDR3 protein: CASRPPGTGYGYTF. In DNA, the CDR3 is TGTGCCAGCAGGCCTCCCGGGACAGGGTATGGCTACACCTTC.

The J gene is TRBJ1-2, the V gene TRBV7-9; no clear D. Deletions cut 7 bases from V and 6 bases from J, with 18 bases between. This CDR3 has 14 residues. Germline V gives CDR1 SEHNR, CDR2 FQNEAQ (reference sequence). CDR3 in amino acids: CASTLAGKSDGYTF. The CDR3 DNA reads TGTGCCAGCACCCTTGCGGGGAAATCGGATGGCTACACCTTC.

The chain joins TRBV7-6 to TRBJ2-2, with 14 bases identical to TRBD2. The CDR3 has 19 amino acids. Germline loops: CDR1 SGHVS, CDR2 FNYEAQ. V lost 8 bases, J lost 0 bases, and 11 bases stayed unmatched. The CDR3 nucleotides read TGTGCCAGCGCCTGGGACGGGACTAGCGGGGGCTCGAACACCGGGGAGCTGTTTTTT. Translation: CASAWDGTSGGSNTGELFF.

The CDR3 spells CASRKDSFGGNTIYF. CDR3 DNA: TGTGCCAGCAGGAAGGACAGCTTCGGTGGAAACACCATATATTTT. This chain connects TRBV6-5 to TRBJ1-3; D might be TRBD1 (6 bases). Between the trimmed V and J ends, which lost 6 bases and 3 bases, there was a span of 15 bases. Germline CDR1 reads MNHEY; CDR2 reads SVGAGI. The CDR3 contains 15 residues.

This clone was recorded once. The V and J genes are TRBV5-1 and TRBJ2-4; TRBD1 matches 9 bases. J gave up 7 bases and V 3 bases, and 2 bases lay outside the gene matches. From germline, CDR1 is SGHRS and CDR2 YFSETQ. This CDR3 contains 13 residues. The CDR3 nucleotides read TGCGCCAGCAGCTCCGGACAGGGGAACATTCAGTACTTC. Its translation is CASSSGQGNIQYF.

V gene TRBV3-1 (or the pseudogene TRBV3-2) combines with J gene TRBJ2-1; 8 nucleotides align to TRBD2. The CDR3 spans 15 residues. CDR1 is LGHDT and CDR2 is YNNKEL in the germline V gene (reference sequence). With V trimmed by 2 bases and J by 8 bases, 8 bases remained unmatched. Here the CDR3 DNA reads TGTGCCAGCAGCCAATTGGACCGGGGGGGCCATGAGCAGTTCTTC. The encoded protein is CASSQLDRGGHEQFF.

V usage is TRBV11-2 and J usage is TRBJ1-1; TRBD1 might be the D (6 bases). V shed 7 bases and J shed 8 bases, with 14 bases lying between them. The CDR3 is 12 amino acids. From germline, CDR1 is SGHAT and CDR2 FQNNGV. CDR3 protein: CASTMGALEAFF. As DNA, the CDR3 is TGTGCCAGCACCATGGGGGCACTAGAAGCTTTCTTT. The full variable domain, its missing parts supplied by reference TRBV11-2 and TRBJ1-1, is EAGVAQSPRYKIIEKRQSVAFWCNPISGHATLYWYQQILGQGPKLLIQFQNNGVVDDSQLPKDRFSAERLKGVDSTLKIQPAKLEDSAVYLCASTMGALEAFFGQGTRLTVV.

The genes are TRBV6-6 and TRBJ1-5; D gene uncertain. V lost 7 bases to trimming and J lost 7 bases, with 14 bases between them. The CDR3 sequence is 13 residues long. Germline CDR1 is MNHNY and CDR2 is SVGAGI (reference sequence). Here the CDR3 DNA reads TGTGCCAGCACTACTTCGAATAAGCAGCCCCAGCATTTT. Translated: CASTTSNKQPQHF.

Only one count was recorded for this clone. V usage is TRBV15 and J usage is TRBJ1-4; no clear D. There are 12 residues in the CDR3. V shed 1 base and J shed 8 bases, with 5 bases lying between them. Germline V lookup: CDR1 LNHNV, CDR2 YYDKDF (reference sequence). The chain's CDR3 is CATSRGREKLFF. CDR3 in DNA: TGTGCCACCAGCAGAGGGAGAGAAAAACTGTTTTTT.

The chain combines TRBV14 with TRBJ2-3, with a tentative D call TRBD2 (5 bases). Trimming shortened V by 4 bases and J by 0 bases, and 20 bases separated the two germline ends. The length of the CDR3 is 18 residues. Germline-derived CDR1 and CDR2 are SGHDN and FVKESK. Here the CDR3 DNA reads TGTGCCAGCAGCCCTAGAGGGCCACTCCTCGTGAGCACAGATACGCAGTATTTT. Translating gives CASSPRGPLLVSTDTQYF.

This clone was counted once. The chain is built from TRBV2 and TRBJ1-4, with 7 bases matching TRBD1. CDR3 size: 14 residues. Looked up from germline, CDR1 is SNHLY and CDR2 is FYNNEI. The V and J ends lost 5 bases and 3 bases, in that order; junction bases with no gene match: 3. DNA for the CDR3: TGTGCCAGCAGTCCAGGGGGTGCTAATGAAAAACTGTTTTTT. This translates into CASSPGGANEKLFF. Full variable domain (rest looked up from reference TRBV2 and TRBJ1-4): EPEVTQTPSHQVTQMGQEVILRCVPISNHLYFYWYRQILGQKVEFLVSFYNNEISEKSEIFDDQFSVERPDGSNFTLKIRSTKLEDSAMYFCASSPGGANEKLFFGSGTQLSVL.

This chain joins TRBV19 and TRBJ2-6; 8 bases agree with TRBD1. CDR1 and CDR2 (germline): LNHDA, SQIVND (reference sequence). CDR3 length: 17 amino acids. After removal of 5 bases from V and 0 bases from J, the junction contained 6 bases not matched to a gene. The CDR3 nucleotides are TGTGCCAGTAGTCTCTACAGGGGGGACTCTGGGGCCAACGTCCTGACTTTC. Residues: CASSLYRGDSGANVLTF.

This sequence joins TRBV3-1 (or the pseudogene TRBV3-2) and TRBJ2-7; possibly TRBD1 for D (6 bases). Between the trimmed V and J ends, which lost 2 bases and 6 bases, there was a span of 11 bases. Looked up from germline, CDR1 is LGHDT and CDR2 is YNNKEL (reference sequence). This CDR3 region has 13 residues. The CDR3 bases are TGTGCCAGCAGCCAAAACAGGGTCGGCGAGCAGTACTTC. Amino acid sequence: CASSQNRVGEQYF.

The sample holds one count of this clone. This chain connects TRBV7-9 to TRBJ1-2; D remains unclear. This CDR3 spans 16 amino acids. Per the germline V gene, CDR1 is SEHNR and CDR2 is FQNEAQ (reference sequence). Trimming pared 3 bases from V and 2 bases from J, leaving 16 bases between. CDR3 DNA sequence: TGTGCCAGCAGCTTCCCGGGATCCCGAACGAACTATGGCTACACCTTC. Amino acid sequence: CASSFPGSRTNYGYTF.

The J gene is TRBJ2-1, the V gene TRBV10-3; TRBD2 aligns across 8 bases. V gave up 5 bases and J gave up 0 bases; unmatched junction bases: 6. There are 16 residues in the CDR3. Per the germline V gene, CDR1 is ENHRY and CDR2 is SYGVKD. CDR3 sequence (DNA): TGTGCCATCAGTTCCCGCCTAGCGGGCTCCTACAATGAGCAGTTCTTC. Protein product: CAISSRLAGSYNEQFF.

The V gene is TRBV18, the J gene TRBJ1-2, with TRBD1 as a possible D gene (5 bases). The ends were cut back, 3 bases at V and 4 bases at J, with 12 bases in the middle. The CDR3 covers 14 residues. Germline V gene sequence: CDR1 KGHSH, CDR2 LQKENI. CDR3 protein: CASSPPGRLYGYTF. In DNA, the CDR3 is TGTGCCAGCTCACCCCCAGGGCGGCTCTATGGCTACACCTTC.

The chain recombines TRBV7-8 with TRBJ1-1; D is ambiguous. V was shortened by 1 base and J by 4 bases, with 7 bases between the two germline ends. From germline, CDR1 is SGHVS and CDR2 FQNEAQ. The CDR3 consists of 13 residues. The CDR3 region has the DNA TGTGCCAGCAGCTTAGGCGTTGTCACTGAAGCTTTCTTT. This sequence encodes CASSLGVVTEAFF.

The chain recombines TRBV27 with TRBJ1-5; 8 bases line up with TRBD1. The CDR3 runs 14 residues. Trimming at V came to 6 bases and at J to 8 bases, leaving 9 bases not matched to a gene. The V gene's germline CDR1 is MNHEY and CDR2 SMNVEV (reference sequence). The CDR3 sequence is CASRRGQGAKPQHF. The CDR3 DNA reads TGTGCCAGCAGGCGAGGGCAGGGGGCTAAGCCCCAGCATTTT.

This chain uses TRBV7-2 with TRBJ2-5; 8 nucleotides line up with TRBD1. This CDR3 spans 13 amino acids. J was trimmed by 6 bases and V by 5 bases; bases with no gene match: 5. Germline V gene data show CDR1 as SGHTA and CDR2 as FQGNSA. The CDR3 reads CASSLTGVQTQYF. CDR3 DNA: TGTGCCAGCAGCCTGACAGGGGTTCAGACCCAGTACTTC.